This T cell receptor beta chain appears in the sequencing data of a study of technical replicates of blood from four donors. Assay used: immunoSEQ multiplex PCR; TCRdb lists only in-frame clones, some missing. The data show approximately 17,000 clones, approximately 86% seen once. The V end was cut by 4 bases, the J end by 1 base, with 21 bases between. CDR3 length: 17 residues. Germline lookup yields CDR1 SGDLS and CDR2 YYNGEE. This sequence joins TRBV9 and TRBJ2-7; D perhaps matches TRBD2 (6 bases). Source material: PBMCs. The TCR comes from a human donor in good health. Written as DNA, the CDR3 is TGTGCCAGCAGCCCAGGAGGGAGCTCCTTCGCATCCTACGAGCAGTACTTC. As protein: CASSPGGSSFASYEQYF.